This section outlines one T cell receptor beta chain sequence together with its context. Its antigen is not identified. Trimming removed 8 bases at V and 8 bases at J, with 16 bases between. The CDR3 totals 13 residues. Germline loops: CDR1 SNHLY, CDR2 FYNNEI. This sample is part of a study of OX40 agonist ivuxolimab in advanced cancers. Study-level background: The patients received ivuxolimab by intravenous route every 2 weeks at 0.01 to 10 mg/kg. Study-wide points: More expanded clones were seen, on average, in CD8+ T cells than in CD4+. Among expanded peripheral T cells, antigen specificity went undetermined.

Repertoires were generated with immunoSEQ multiplex PCR, while TCRdb's copy carries only in-frame clones and drops some. Of about 68,000 clones in the sample, 86% were seen once. The receptor was isolated from an adult with an advanced solid tumor such as melanoma, head and neck, liver or kidney cancer. This chain joins TRBV2 and TRBJ1-5; D perhaps matches TRBD1 (5 bases). The sample consisted of CD4+ or CD8+ T cells sorted from blood, taken in a trial of the OX40 agonist ivuxolimab. Here the CDR3 reads CASQPPGLEPQHF. CDR3 bases: TGTGCCAGCCAACCCCCAGGGTTGGAGCCCCAGCATTTT.